The 32 T cell receptor beta chains below all came from one sample that was sequenced in a study of cytotoxic CD8 clonotypes in ibrutinib-treated CLL. Only in-frame clones appear in the TCRdb table, and some are missing; sequencing was by immunoSEQ multiplex PCR. The sample carries over 120,000 clones, about 80% recorded once. The sequencing here drew on PBMCs, taken after 12 months of ibrutinib treatment. All receptors derive from a human donor with chronic lymphocytic leukemia.

V usage is TRBV12-5 and J usage is TRBJ2-7, with D possibly being TRBD1 (5 bases). Trimming stripped 0 bases from V and 3 bases from J, with 15 bases between. This CDR3 contains 16 residues. Germline V lookup: CDR1 LGHNT, CDR2 FRNRAP. CDR3 bases: TGTGCTAGTGGTTTGGTCCAGGGTGAGGTTTTCTACGAGCAGTACTTC. Its translation: CASGLVQGEVFYEQYF.

The V call is TRBV5-1, the J call TRBJ1-1; D perhaps matches TRBD1 (6 bases). The germline V gene has CDR1 SGHRS and CDR2 YFSETQ. This CDR3 has 15 residues. V was trimmed by 2 bases and J by 4 bases, leaving 15 bases between them. CDR3 loop: CASSFFRGGGTEAFF. In DNA, the CDR3 is TGCGCCAGCAGCTTCTTCAGGGGAGGAGGCACTGAAGCTTTCTTT. Using reference TRBV5-1 and TRBJ1-1 for the parts outside the CDR3, the full variable domain is KAGVTQTPRYLIKTRGQQVTLSCSPISGHRSVSWYQQTPGQGLQFLFEYFSETQRNKGNFPGRFSGRQFSNSRSEMNVSTLELGDSALYLCASSFFRGGGTEAFFGQGTRLTVV.

The sample holds a few counts of this clone. V usage is TRBV5-1 and J usage is TRBJ1-4; D uncertain. Germline lookup yields CDR1 SGHRS and CDR2 YFSETQ. CDR3 length equals 14 residues. V gave up 0 bases and J gave up 8 bases, with 11 bases separating them. CDR3 bases: TGCGCCAGCAGCTTGGAGGCTATGAGGGAAAAACTGTTTTTT. This translates into CASSLEAMREKLFF.

The V and J genes are TRBV7-2 and TRBJ2-7; 9 bases line up with TRBD2. V shed 5 bases, J shed 0 bases, and the junction held 5 bases outside the gene matches. CDR1 SGHTA and CDR2 FQGNSA come from the germline V gene. The CDR3 spans 15 residues. This chain's CDR3 is CASSIQAGGSYEQYF. DNA of the CDR3: TGTGCCAGCAGCATTCAAGCGGGAGGCTCCTACGAGCAGTACTTC.

This chain joins TRBV14 and TRBJ2-7; 8 nucleotides agree with TRBD2. Germline CDR1 SGHDN, CDR2 FVKESK. This CDR3 is 16 amino acids long. J lost 1 base, V lost 1 base, and 6 bases had no gene match. The CDR3 sequence: CASSQGKLAESYEQYF. In DNA, the CDR3 is TGTGCCAGCAGCCAAGGAAAACTAGCGGAATCCTACGAGCAGTACTTC.

This clone has only a few counts. V usage is TRBV18 and J usage is TRBJ1-1, with a tentative D call TRBD1 (5 bases). V was shortened by 2 bases and J by 6 bases, with 13 bases between the two germline ends. Germline values: CDR1 KGHSH, CDR2 LQKENI. This CDR3 spans 14 amino acids. CDR3 in DNA: TGTGCCAGCTCACCAAGTGGGGGGGAAGCTGAAGCTTTCTTT. Translating gives CASSPSGGEAEAFF.

This clone was seen just once. The chain recombines TRBV7-3 with TRBJ2-2; 9 bases are a match to TRBD1. There are 15 residues in the CDR3. V was clipped by 3 bases and J by 6 bases; unmatched bases: 5. Germline V gene lookup returns CDR1 SGHTA and CDR2 FQGTGA. The CDR3 region has the DNA TGTGCCAGCAGCTTTACCCGGACAGGGGCCGGGGAGCTGTTTTTT. Amino acids: CASSFTRTGAGELFF.

The genes are TRBV9 and TRBJ2-2; 11 nucleotides line up with TRBD2. The V gene's germline CDR1 is SGDLS and CDR2 YYNGEE. CDR3 length: 15 residues. With 4 bases clipped from V and 5 bases from J, the junction kept 4 bases outside the gene matches. For the CDR3, the DNA is TGTGCCAGCAGCACTAGCGGGAGTCGAACCGGGGAGCTGTTTTTT. Amino acids: CASSTSGSRTGELFF.

This chain links TRBV25-1 with TRBJ1-2, with 11 nucleotides matching TRBD1. CDR1 is MGHDK and CDR2 is SYGVNS in the germline V gene. CDR3 length equals 15 residues. Trimming at V came to 3 bases and at J to 2 bases, leaving 2 bases not matched to a gene. This CDR3 is CASSDRTGGNYGYTF. CDR3 in DNA: TGTGCCAGCAGTGACCGGACAGGGGGCAACTATGGCTACACCTTC.

This clone has more than one count but fewer than ten. The same CDR3 can be traced to other DNA sequences in this sample. This rearrangement joins TRBV2 to TRBJ2-1; D is ambiguous. The CDR3 extends over 11 amino acids. Germline CDR1 SNHLY, CDR2 FYNNEI. Trimming removed 4 bases from V and 4 bases from J, with 2 bases in between. In DNA, the CDR3 is TGTGCCAGCAGTGTTTACAATGAGCAGTTCTTC. Amino acid sequence: CASSVYNEQFF.

This chain uses TRBV9 with TRBJ2-1; 8 nucleotides align to TRBD2. The CDR3 totals 16 residues. Trimming removed 0 bases from V and 8 bases from J; junction bases left unmatched: 10. Germline V gene lookup returns CDR1 SGDLS and CDR2 YYNGEE. The CDR3 DNA sequence: TGTGCCAGCAGCGTAGCTTTCGGGAGGGCCGTTGATGAGCAGTTCTTC. Translated, it gives CASSVAFGRAVDEQFF.

The chain has TRBV11-2 and TRBJ2-7; either TRBD1 or TRBD2 may fit D (5 bases each). The CDR3 has 14 residues. In germline, CDR1 is SGHAT, CDR2 FQNNGV. The V and J ends lost 4 bases and 4 bases respectively, with 14 bases between them. The CDR3: CASSSRDGFYEQYF. The DNA for the CDR3 is TGTGCCAGCAGCTCCAGGGACGGATTTTACGAGCAGTACTTC.

This chain links TRBV5-5 with TRBJ1-5; a weak D match, TRBD1 (5 bases). The CDR3 runs to 15 residues. V was shortened by 2 bases and J by 5 bases, with 14 bases between the two germline ends. Per the germline V gene, CDR1 is SGHKS and CDR2 is YYEKEE (reference sequence). The CDR3 here is CASSFGREAHQPQHF. The CDR3 coding sequence is TGTGCCAGCAGCTTTGGCAGGGAGGCCCATCAGCCCCAGCATTTT.

The rearrangement links TRBV13 to TRBJ2-7, with D possibly TRBD1 on 5 matching bases. Trimming cost V 1 base and J 7 bases, with 11 bases left between them. This CDR3 contains 13 residues. In germline, CDR1 is PRHDT, CDR2 FYEKMQ (reference sequence). The CDR3 here is CASSLESGFEQYF. CDR3 DNA: TGTGCCAGCAGCTTAGAATCAGGGTTTGAGCAGTACTTC.

V is TRBV5-6 and J is TRBJ2-1; tentative D call: TRBD2 (6 bases). The germline gives CDR1 SGHDT, CDR2 YYEEEE. This CDR3 spans 15 amino acids. V was cut by 3 bases and J by 0 bases, with 10 bases left in between. CDR3 DNA: TGTGCCAGCAGCTGGGCGGGACCCTCCTACAATGAGCAGTTCTTC. Translation: CASSWAGPSYNEQFF.

This rearrangement joins TRBV5-6 to TRBJ2-2; 14 bases are shared with TRBD2. This CDR3 region has 17 residues. Trimming took 5 bases from V and 3 from J; bases not matched to a gene: 6. Germline values: CDR1 SGHDT, CDR2 YYEEEE. CDR3: CASSWTSGRSYTGELFF. The CDR3 DNA follows: TGTGCCAGCAGTTGGACTAGCGGGAGGTCGTACACCGGGGAGCTGTTTTTT. Full variable domain (outside the CDR3, taken from reference TRBV5-6 and TRBJ2-2): DAGVTQSPTHLIKTRGQQVTLRCSPKSGHDTVSWYQQALGQGPQFIFQYYEEEERQRGNFPDRFSGHQFPNYSSELNVNALLLGDSALYLCASSWTSGRSYTGELFFGEGSRLTVL.

This chain connects TRBV2 to TRBJ2-7; the D gene is possibly TRBD2 (5 bases). With 4 bases removed from V and 6 bases from J, the gap between germline ends came to 13 bases. This CDR3 is 13 amino acids long. Germline CDR1 SNHLY, CDR2 FYNNEI. This chain's CDR3 is CASSGLRASEQYF. The CDR3 nucleotides read TGTGCCAGCAGTGGACTAAGAGCTTCCGAGCAGTACTTC.

CDR3 protein: CASSIPEFTDTQYF. CDR3 coding DNA: TGTGCCAGTAGTATTCCTGAATTCACAGATACGCAGTATTTT. V is TRBV19 and J is TRBJ2-3; D uncertain. This CDR3 region has 14 residues. V shed 3 bases and J shed 2 bases, with 9 bases lying between them. In germline, CDR1 is LNHDA, CDR2 SQIVND (reference sequence).

For this clone: The junction and the germline gene differ at one end; a read error may be behind it. The rearrangement links TRBV7-7 to TRBJ2-3; D is unclear. This CDR3 spans 12 amino acids. Germline V gene data show CDR1 as SSHAT and CDR2 as FNYEAQ (reference sequence). As DNA, the CDR3 is TGTGCTAGCAGCTCGAGCACAGATACGCAGTATTTT. This gives the protein CASSSSTDTQYF.

The rearrangement joins TRBV2 to TRBJ1-1; 10 bases are shared with TRBD1. The CDR3 runs 15 residues. Germline V CDR1 and CDR2: SNHLY, FYNNEI. V was pared by 6 bases and J by 1 base, with 5 bases of the junction left unmatched. The CDR3, as DNA: TGTGCCAGCAGGGGACAGGGGACTTCGAACACTGAAGCTTTCTTT. Protein: CASRGQGTSNTEAFF. Using reference TRBV2 and TRBJ1-1 for the parts outside the CDR3, the full variable domain is EPEVTQTPSHQVTQMGQEVILRCVPISNHLYFYWYRQILGQKVEFLVSFYNNEISEKSEIFDDQFSVERPDGSNFTLKIRSTKLEDSAMYFCASRGQGTSNTEAFFGQGTRLTVV.

The V gene is TRBV27, the J gene TRBJ1-2, with 9 bases identical to TRBD1. Germline V lookup: CDR1 MNHEY, CDR2 SMNVEV (reference sequence). V lost 5 bases and J lost 3; bases outside the gene matches: 7. This CDR3 contains 15 residues. The CDR3 spells CASSPGQGAYYGYTF. The CDR3 DNA sequence: TGTGCCAGCAGTCCGGGACAGGGAGCTTACTATGGCTACACCTTC.

The chain employs TRBV2 and TRBJ2-5; TRBD2 matches 7 bases. V was pared by 5 bases and J by 2 bases, with 8 bases of the junction left unmatched. This CDR3 is 15 amino acids long. The V gene's germline CDR1 is SNHLY and CDR2 FYNNEI. The CDR3 DNA is TGTGCCAGCAGTAAAGAGACCGGGAGGCAAGAGACCCAGTACTTC. Translated, it gives CASSKETGRQETQYF.

The genes are TRBV19 and TRBJ1-5; 8 bases agree with TRBD1. The J segment lost 0 bases and the V segment lost 3 bases, leaving 10 bases of the junction unmatched. The germline V gene encodes CDR1 LNHDA and CDR2 SQIVND (reference sequence). CDR3 length: 18 amino acids. CDR3 sequence (DNA): TGTGCCAGTAGTATCCAGGAAAGGACAGGGAGTAGCAATCAGCCCCAGCATTTT. Protein sequence: CASSIQERTGSSNQPQHF.

This clone was seen a few times. This chain joins TRBV5-1 and TRBJ2-5, with TRBD1 identical over 7 bases. V was pared by 6 bases and J by 4 bases, with 12 bases of the junction left unmatched. The CDR3 spans 15 residues. The germline V gene encodes CDR1 SGHRS and CDR2 YFSETQ. The CDR3 nucleotides are TGCGCCAGCAACCAACGGACAGGAGGAGGAGAGACCCAGTACTTC. This sequence encodes CASNQRTGGGETQYF.

The chain is built from TRBV5-1 and TRBJ2-7; 7 bases map to TRBD2. Germline values: CDR1 SGHRS, CDR2 YFSETQ. The CDR3 consists of 15 residues. V was clipped by 1 base and J by 0 bases; unmatched bases: 4. The CDR3 DNA reads TGCGCCAGCAGCTTGATCGGGACTAACTCCTACGAGCAGTACTTC. Encoded protein: CASSLIGTNSYEQYF.

The J gene is TRBJ1-4, the V gene TRBV4-2; D unclear. The V end was cut by 0 bases, the J end by 5 bases, with 13 bases between. Germline V gene data show CDR1 as LGHNA and CDR2 as YNFKEQ. The CDR3 consists of 16 residues. The CDR3 reads CASSQDPARPNEKLFF. The DNA of the CDR3 is TGTGCCAGCAGCCAAGATCCCGCCAGACCGAATGAAAAACTGTTTTTT.

The chain couples TRBV6-5 to TRBJ1-5, with 7 bases lining up with TRBD1. V dropped 6 bases and J dropped 4; count of bases not matched to a gene: 9. CDR1 MNHEY and CDR2 SVGAGI come from the germline V gene. The length of the CDR3 is 15 residues. CDR3 region: CASSRTGATNQPQHF. In nucleotides, the CDR3 is TGTGCCAGCAGCCGTACAGGGGCAACGAATCAGCCCCAGCATTTT.

The CDR3: CASSPLRGSSYNEQFF. The DNA for the CDR3 is TGTGCCAGCAGCCCACTCCGGGGAAGCTCCTACAATGAGCAGTTCTTC. The chain combines TRBV7-3 with TRBJ2-1; possibly TRBD2 for D (5 bases). The CDR3 has 16 amino acids. CDR1 and CDR2 from the germline V gene are SGHTA and FQGTGA. Trimming stripped 5 bases from V and 0 bases from J, with 14 bases between.

A note on this clone: The same CDR3 is also encoded by other DNA sequences in this sample. The chain carries TRBV18 and TRBJ2-7; no clear D gene. Trimming left V 3 bases short and J 0 bases short, with 9 bases between. Germline values: CDR1 KGHSH, CDR2 LQKENI. This CDR3 spans 14 amino acids. The CDR3 loop reads CASSPTGASYEQYF. CDR3 nucleotides: TGTGCCAGCTCACCTACTGGTGCCTCCTACGAGCAGTACTTC.

This chain uses TRBV7-9 with TRBJ1-2; D is unresolved. The CDR3 length is 14 residues. Germline CDR1 reads SEHNR; CDR2 reads FQNEAQ (reference sequence). V shed 5 bases and J shed 5 bases, with 15 bases lying between them. This chain's CDR3 is CASSRTDLLYGYTF. The CDR3 DNA reads TGTGCCAGCAGCAGAACGGACCTACTGTATGGCTACACCTTC.

The chain has TRBV12-5 and TRBJ1-5; D ambiguous. This CDR3 comprises 14 residues. CDR1 LGHNT and CDR2 FRNRAP come from the germline V gene. V lost 0 bases to trimming and J lost 5 bases, with 8 bases between them. This CDR3 reads CASGLVTEDQPQHF. CDR3 sequence (DNA): TGTGCTAGTGGTTTGGTAACAGAGGATCAGCCCCAGCATTTT. The entire variable domain, with the rest obtained from reference TRBV12-5 and TRBJ1-5, is as follows: DARVTQTPRHKVTEMGQEVTMRCQPILGHNTVFWYRQTMMQGLELLAYFRNRAPLDDSGMPKDRFSAEMPDATLATLKIQPSEPRDSAVYFCASGLVTEDQPQHFGDGTRLSIL.

This chain joins TRBV4-2 and TRBJ2-7; the match to TRBD1 covers 8 bases. The CDR3 is 18 residues long. Germline lookup yields CDR1 LGHNA and CDR2 YNFKEQ. The junction had 17 bases not matched to a gene; V was cut back by 4 bases and J by 3 bases. CDR3 protein: CASSPRGTGTGRGYEQYF. DNA of the CDR3: TGTGCCAGCAGCCCCCGCGGGACCGGGACAGGTCGGGGCTACGAGCAGTACTTC.